This T cell receptor beta chain was profiled in a study of blood T cell repertoires in COVID-19 (dated by TCRdb to 2020 to 2022). About the full investigation: Collaborator samples came from the United States, Italy and Spain and covered acute and convalescent phases of COVID-19. Where available, HLA class I and class II types were taken from metadata supplied by the sample provider and were not determined by assay-based typing. Subjects who had been exposed to COVID-19, were actively infected with it, or had recovered from it provided the deeply sampled blood TCRbeta repertoires that made up the dataset. Samples were obtained from the ongoing ImmuneRACE study (first 160 participants) and from about 1,300 subjects provided by 6 global collaborators. A freely available public database, intended as a resource for researchers studying the immune response to SARS-CoV-2, is where the repertoires were released. A de-identified subject ID, COVID-19 status, age in years and sex were almost always included in the sample metadata. The material from the prospective study consisted of cDNA or gDNA derived from T cells, B-cell-depleted T cells, or PBMCs.

The paper as a whole reports these results and caveats: How much clinical and demographic metadata was included differed by source and by participant, and the metadata was provided uncurated.

Remarks on this clone: Its antigen is not yet known. Nothing much larger sits one base from this clone, and base qualities are not available.

Participants in the prospective study were aged roughly 18 to 100 years, lived in some 24 United States geographic areas, and enrolled through a virtual design. To assign participants to cohorts, the prospective study relied on clinical history that participants themselves reported in a screening survey and a study questionnaire. Mobile phlebotomists in the prospective study collected whole blood, serum and a nasopharyngeal or oropharyngeal swab from every participant. Over a roughly 2-month period, participants in the prospective study had the option of providing additional blood draws and questionnaires. Prospective study blood samples were shipped either frozen or at room temperature before DNA extraction. V loses 2 bases of germline sequence and J loses 0 bases, and the interval between the two ends is 5 bases. The CDR3 sequence holds 15 residues, the cysteine and phenylalanine included. Of the read, only the CDR3 DNA is kept; its 45 bases are in frame from base 1. The CDR1 and CDR2 encoded by the germline V gene (reference sequence) are MNHEY and SMNVEV.

TCRbeta CDR3 regions were amplified from genomic DNA by means of the immunoSEQ Assay, a bias-controlled multiplex PCR. Per the source publication's procedure: The number of nucleated cells in each sample was estimated by amplification of reference gene primers within the assay. To quantify the absolute abundance of each unique TCRbeta CDR3 rearrangement, sequence reads were collapsed and filtered. For each sample, productive Simpson clonality was calculated as the square root of Simpson's diversity index across productive rearrangements. Held by TCRdb, this immuneACCESS table contains in-frame sequences only and omits some clones. Under half of the omission traces to an unresolved V gene where checked; the cause of the rest is unknown. That table gives V, J and clone size, and the DNA gave D and trimming. The sample table contains approximately 250,000 clones; only one count was recorded for more than 80% of them. The ten top clones hold 4.1% of the sample.

The chain joins TRBV27 to TRBJ2-6, with the D gene not confidently named. This clonotype originated in a woman aged 25 to 45 with acute COVID-19. The specimen was PBMCs or T cells enriched from blood (not recorded which). The CDR3 is CASSLLSSGANVLTF. The nucleotides are TGTGCCAGCAGTTTACTGAGCTCTGGGGCCAACGTCCTGACTTTC.